Sequencing of this T cell receptor (beta chain) was carried out in a study of PD-1 blockade in classical Hodgkin lymphoma. As concerns this clone: Its antigen is unknown.

Libraries were prepared by immunoSEQ multiplex PCR; TCRdb keeps only in-frame clonotypes and omits some of them. The sample contains 45,000 to 55,000 clones, approximately 84% of which appear only once. Following autologous stem cell transplantation, relapse occurred in every patient, and exposure to brentuximab vedotin varied. Classifying best responses yielded complete response, partial response or progressive disease. Study-wide results and limits: For complete responders, baseline diversity was comparable to that of newly diagnosed patients. CD4+ but not CD8+ TCR diversity rose significantly by C4D1.

The V gene lost 1 base and the J gene lost 8 bases, with 6 bases spanning the gap. Looked up from germline, CDR1 is SGHDN and CDR2 is FVKESK. The CDR3 sequence is 12 residues long. The TCR comes from a human donor with classical Hodgkin lymphoma. The starting material was peripheral blood mononuclear cells (PBMCs), obtained at baseline. This sequence joins TRBV14 and TRBJ2-1; D is unclear. The CDR3 loop reads CASSQVVYEQFF. For the CDR3, the DNA is TGTGCCAGCAGCCAAGTAGTCTATGAGCAGTTCTTC.